These 4 T cell receptor beta chains came from one sample sequenced in a study of T cells in Graves' hyperthyroidism and ophthalmopathy. TCR beta CDR3 regions were amplified from RNA transcripts. The HTBI primer set drove a first-round RT-PCR of the TCR CDR3. TCRdb recomputed calls from the multiplex PCR reads with MiXCR, one row per CDR3 protein. The sample holds about 840,000 distinct CDR3 sequences, roughly 40% seen once. Source material: blood. The origin of the receptors is a man between 18 and 35 years old with Graves' hyperthyroidism.

For this clonotype: A much larger clone lies a single base off, so this may be a read error. V is TRBV19 and J is TRBJ1-1; D uncertain. Trimming stripped 7 bases from V and 0 bases from J, with 6 bases between. This CDR3 has 12 amino acids. The germline V gene has CDR1 LNHDA and CDR2 SQIVND (reference sequence). CDR3 amino acids: CASNDLNTEAFF. The CDR3, as DNA: TGTGCCAGTAACGACCTGAACACTGAAGCTTTCTTT. Full variable domain (remainder filled in from reference TRBV19 and TRBJ1-1): DGGITQSPKYLFRKEGQNVTLSCEQNLNHDAMYWYRQDPGQGLRLIYYSQIVNDFQKGDIAEGYSVSREKKESFPLTVTSAQKNPTAFYLCASNDLNTEAFFGQGTRLTVV.

The chain has TRBV6-1 and TRBJ1-5; D unresolved. V lost 3 bases and J lost 3, with 6 bases in between. The CDR3 length is 13 residues. Germline V gives CDR1 MNHNS, CDR2 SASEGT. CDR3 bases: TGTGCCAGCAGTGACGCGAACAATCAGCCCCAGCATTTT. It encodes CASSDANNQPQHF.

This clonotype was counted many times. The chain is built from TRBV4-1 and TRBJ2-2; tentative D call: TRBD2 (5 bases). Trimming stripped 2 bases from V and 3 bases from J, with 13 bases between. The CDR3 sequence is 16 residues long. Germline V gene data show CDR1 as MGHRA and CDR2 as YSYEKL. CDR3 nucleotide sequence: TGCGCCAGCAGCCAACAAGGACGGCGGGACACCGGGGAGCTGTTTTTT. Its protein product is CASSQQGRRDTGELFF.

The chain's CDR3 is CASSQKTAANEKLFF. CDR3 nucleotides: TGTGCCAGCAGCCAAAAGACTGCCGCTAATGAAAAACTGTTTTTT. The chain links TRBV5-5 to TRBJ1-4, with D uncertain. CDR1 and CDR2 from the germline V gene are SGHKS and YYEKEE (reference sequence). This CDR3 spans 15 amino acids. Trimming removed 4 bases from V and 3 bases from J, with 13 bases in between. Full variable domain (outside the CDR3, taken from reference TRBV5-5 and TRBJ1-4): DAGVTQSPTHLIKTRGQQVTLRCSPISGHKSVSWYQQVLGQGPQFIFQYYEKEERGRGNFPDRFSARQFPNYSSELNVNALLLGDSALYLCASSQKTAANEKLFFGSGTQLSVL.